The present TCR beta chain was sequenced within a study of T cells after posttransplantation cyclophosphamide. Study conclusions and caveats: Recipient CMV seropositivity and CMV reactivation strongly tracked TRB clonality. Blood and skin or GI T cell repertoires showed limited TRB overlap. Donor-recipient repertoire similarity was low at 1-2 months, rising over year one.

Germline CDR1 and CDR2: LGHNA and YNFKEQ. Trimming took off 1 base at V and 0 bases at J, with 10 bases between the two ends. This CDR3 is 15 amino acids long. Method: immunoSEQ multiplex PCR; TCRdb's copy keeps in-frame clones and lacks some. Of fewer than 60,000 clones in the sample, roughly 94% were seen once. With respect to this clone: What it binds is not known.

This chain links TRBV4-2 with TRBJ2-7, with D perhaps TRBD2 (6 bases). Sequences were obtained from PBMCs. This receptor was taken from a woman in her 30s in good health and a related stem cell transplant donor. CDR3 nucleotides: TGTGCCAGCAGCCAAGGGACTAAGAGCTCCTACGAGCAGTACTTC. Translating it yields CASSQGTKSSYEQYF.